The sequence of this T cell receptor (beta chain) was determined in a study of cytomegalovirus exposure and HLA in healthy donors (dated 2017 in TCRdb). Regarding the study in general: In an earlier analysis of 450 to 750 of the donors, 276 Gb of sequence data and 117 million unique TCR beta sequences from about 179 million T cells were reported. An early release that covered about 600 HLA-typed donors contained about 300 gigabases of sequencing data and approximately 85 million unique TCR sequences. Of the 398 genotyped donors, approximately 83% fell in the genetic ancestry cluster associated with self-reported Caucasian donors. The study aimed to test whether signatures of past pathogen exposure could be identified by cataloging public T cell receptors. The study used immunosequencing to profile the T cell repertoires of under 700 subjects and linked those repertoires to cytomegalovirus serostatus. A separate validation cohort of approximately 120 different subjects was used in addition to the approximately 610-subject first cohort. The study combined high-throughput TCR immunosequencing, statistical association of individual TCRs with disease status, and machine learning to predict cytomegalovirus infection status. To study patterns of TCR occurrence, a later analysis re-analyzed previously published TCR beta repertoires from 550 to 800 donors and added high-resolution HLA genotyping. Rather than drawing on any new phenotypic data, the later analysis identified candidate immune exposures from TCR beta sequences and the way those sequences occurred across donors. In an earlier analysis of a few hundred of the donors, high-throughput TCR beta sequencing was used to judge whether each TCR beta V gene segment behaved as functional or pseudogenic. Donor age, sex, ethnicity and CMV serostatus were compiled alongside the repertoire data. Genome-wide SNP genotypes for about three fifths of the roughly 670 donors were used in a later genetic analysis, which treated that subset as a discovery cohort. Every discovery cohort repertoire had been produced on one sequencing platform. Class I and class II HLA loci were covered by the typing at four-digit resolution. The number of typed donors differed by locus: about 620-630 for A, B, C, DRB1 and DQB1; some 500 for DQA1; approximately 600 for DPA1; and roughly 470 for DPB1. Roughly five DR-DQ haplotypes were handled as single units for association and clustering because linkage in the cohort was strong. Among some 400 genotyped donors of the cohort, an average of approximately 220,000 unique TCR beta nucleotide sequences was sequenced per donor, of which roughly 17% were non-productive.

General conclusions and limits of the study: Because some donors lacked HLA typing at each locus, the association tests relied only on the typed subset. Because counts were too low, seventeen rarely observed V segments, including chromosome 9 orphons, were left out of the earlier analysis of 587 of the donors. In a later analysis, most CMV-associated TCR beta chains were found to appear HLA-restricted, with HLA associations seemingly driven largely by CMV exposure. The classifier was reported to diagnose cytomegalovirus status with high specificity and sensitivity in both the original cohort and the validation cohort. The 87-base-pair reads could not distinguish some IMGT-functional V segments, including TRBV6-2 and TRBV6-3, so those segments were excluded. Correlated functional status among segregating V segments might be attributable to linkage disequilibrium, but an unknown experimental factor could not be ruled out. The study gave a list of under 200 TCR beta chains associated with cytomegalovirus. Most TCR sequences were seen in very few donors, while some public TCRs were found in many individuals. In a later analysis, TCR association rates were found to vary across HLA loci, with the most associated TCRs seen for DRB1 alleles and the fewest for HLA-C alleles. This cohort had only TCR beta chains sequenced, and the lack of alpha or paired-chain data limited which features could be detected. A later genetic analysis associated a missense DCLRE1C variant with V-gene and J-gene trimming of TCR beta chains, and an independent cohort replicated the association. It was suggested by the authors that the approach could potentially be generalized to other disease states and immunological phenotypes. Broadly in line with IMGT annotations, most TCR beta V segments showed up in productive rearrangements about 90% or about 30% of the time in an earlier analysis of approximately 640 of the donors. In a later analysis, HLA-associated TCR beta chains were found to be more clonally expanded and to have lower generation probabilities than equally common non-associated chains. For the cohort, immune exposure information was limited to CMV serostatus. The presence/absence analyses assumed that sequencing depth was roughly uniform across donors, and that assumption may not be true. A few of the identified cytomegalovirus-associated TCR beta chains were confirmed in vitro to be specific for cytomegalovirus antigens. A later analysis reported that several top co-occurrence clusters appeared linked to parvovirus B19, influenza, CMV and Epstein-Barr virus. According to a later genetic analysis, donors in an Asian-associated ancestry cluster had fewer N-insertions in productive TCRs than the approximately 710-donor mean. A cluster of highly shared sequence variants was judged likely to represent a technical artifact of the sequencing pipeline. A later analysis associated 16,951 TCR beta sequences with specific HLA alleles at a false discovery rate of 0.05. A further reported finding was that TCR beta sequences accurately predicted the HLA-A and HLA-B alleles for most subjects in the first cohort. Assigning TCR associations to individual alleles was difficult when HLA alleles, especially DR and DQ, strongly co-occurred.

The cohort comprised approximately 700 healthy bone marrow donors. At the time of sampling, every cohort member was nominally healthy, though immune exposures that went unrecorded were likely present. The donor tested CMV seropositive, placing the donor among the approximately 290 seropositive members of the cohort. A peripheral blood sample was provided by each donor, and peripheral blood mononuclear cells were used for TCR beta sequencing. The Qiagen DNeasy Blood Extraction Kit was used to extract genomic DNA from the blood cell samples. The library was prepared using the immunoSEQ multiplex PCR assay. For the multiplex PCR, a mixture combining 60 forward primers for TCR Vbeta segments and 13 reverse primers for TCR Jbeta segments was used. The CDR3 region of rearranged TCR beta genes was amplified from genomic DNA by a multiplex PCR assay. On the Illumina HiSeq System, the amplified TCR beta libraries were sequenced as 87-base-pair reads. Per the original workflow: A later analysis tallied 80 million to 95 million unique TCR beta chains across the 700 or so repertoires, and around 9.9 million of those chains were shared by two or more donors. A nearest-neighbor algorithm error-corrected the raw reads and collapsed the reads into unique sequences, merging closely related sequences to remove PCR and sequencing errors. To assign V, D and J gene segments, CDR3 sequences were aligned to IMGT reference sequences. For a sequence to be retained, a match of at least six nucleotides was required to both a V gene segment and a J gene segment. Rearrangements were classified as productive when the CDR3 lacked stop codons and remained in frame with V and J, and all other rearrangements were classified as non-productive. CDR3 was defined according to IMGT convention as the region running from the second conserved V-encoded cysteine to the conserved J-encoded phenylalanine. Sequences without an unambiguous match to a single V gene segment were excluded from the earlier analysis of approximately 600 of the donors. In an earlier analysis of several hundred of the donors, a V segment was called functional when productive rearrangements were above 56.7%, and segregating when the standard deviation between donors exceeded 5%. A statistical classification framework was built for diagnosing cytomegalovirus status from the catalog of TCR beta chain sequences. A later analysis assigned V and J genes by comparing TCR nucleotide sequences with IMGT/GENE-DB human TR gene sequences. Using the TCRdist pipeline, a later analysis assigned CDR3 sequences along with most-parsimonious VDJ recombination scenarios. In a later analysis, each TCR beta chain was defined by its CDR3 amino acid sequence together with its V-gene family, and reads lacking a unique V-gene family were excluded. In a later analysis, fewer than 650 highly shared, low-generation-probability nucleotide sequences were removed to address suspected cross-contamination and a sequencing artifact. In a later analysis, a clonal expansion index was calculated for each public chain from normalized within-repertoire ranks of inferred template counts. Generation probabilities in a later analysis came from a VDJ recombination model fitted to out-of-frame rearrangements, and those results were checked against IGoR. In a later analysis, hypergeometric tests were used to score TCR-TCR, TCR-HLA and TCR-CMV co-occurrence, with a repertoire-size bias correction applied to TCR pairs. In a later analysis, false discovery rates were estimated by permuting HLA or CMV assignments 20 times. In a later analysis, co-occurring TCRs were grouped using DBSCAN, and TCRdist sequence similarity was added for clustering within HLA-allele-positive subsets. For co-occurrence clustering, repertoires with fewer than 30,000 or more than 120,000 public chains were excluded, along with several repertoires with anomalous nucleotide sharing. The source is immuneACCESS, and TCRdb retained only in-frame sequences with V and J called. Part of the clones is not carried over; for the studies checked, unresolved V genes explain less than half of this, and the remainder is unexplained. The D gene and trimming were derived from the DNA, and the V and J assignments and clone size from that table. Within this sample are about 230,000 clones, with about 80% of them counted one time only. The leading ten clones occupy approximately 2.6% of the sample.

In regard to this clone: What antigen it recognizes has not been identified. No base quality information exists; no much larger clone differs at one position.

The junction carries 6 bases between V and J, which are trimmed by 0 bases and 3 bases respectively. CDR3 length: 13 amino acids, cysteine to phenylalanine. Only the CDR3 DNA stays, 39 bases, in frame from base 1. Looking up the germline V gene yields CDR1 SGHVS and CDR2 FNYEAQ. Sequencing input: PBMCs. Recombination connected TRBV7-6 to TRBJ2-7; possibly the D gene is TRBD2, per 5 matching bases. This TCR was sampled from a woman aged 55-70 years in good health and CMV-seropositive. The nucleotide sequence reads TGTGCCAGCAGCTTAGCTAGCGACTACGAGCAGTACTTC. It specifies CASSLASDYEQYF.